This TCR beta chain was sequenced during a study of cytomegalovirus exposure and HLA in healthy donors. At the level of the study: The Caucasian-associated ancestry cluster held around 76% of roughly 400 genotyped donors. Whole-study findings and limits: Donors were assumed by presence/absence analyses to have roughly uniform sequencing depth. Researchers reportedly found TCR beta sequences accurately predicted most subjects' HLA-A and HLA-B alleles. Association of roughly 17,000 TCR beta sequences with HLA alleles was found at 0.05 false discovery rate in a later analysis.

Note on this clone: Its antigen remains unidentified.

Primers: 60 Vbeta forward and 13 Jbeta reverse. Assay used: immunoSEQ multiplex PCR; TCRdb lists only in-frame clones, some missing. The repertoire holds about 76,000 clones, with 70% to 80% as singletons. This CDR3 has 16 amino acids. Germline loops: CDR1 MNHEY, CDR2 SVGAGI. V lost 0 bases to trimming and J lost 3 bases; unmatched junction nucleotides: 6. Sequenced sample: PBMCs. The J gene is TRBJ2-3, the V gene TRBV6-5; 7 bases match TRBD2. The origin of this receptor is a man aged 30-40 years in good health and CMV-seronegative. In DNA form, the CDR3 reads TGTGCCAGCAGTTACTCTCCGGCGGGAGTGACAGATACGCAGTATTTT. It specifies CASSYSPAGVTDTQYF.